Below are 22 T cell receptor beta chains sequenced from a single sample in a study of response to subunit inactivated influenza vaccine. TCRdb re-called the RT-PCR reads with MiXCR, one entry per CDR3 protein. The data hold roughly 790,000 distinct CDR3 sequences, with less than 25% observed a single time. The source material was PBMCs from blood, sampled 5 to 6 days after vaccination. The receptors here all came from a man aged 50-60 years who received an inactivated influenza vaccine.

This clonotype was recorded a few times. This chain joins TRBV11-2 and TRBJ2-7; D is perhaps TRBD2 (5 bases). Per germline, CDR1 SGHAT and CDR2 FQNNGV. V lost 1 base and J 0 bases, leaving 19 bases between the germline ends. The CDR3 loop spans 18 amino acids. This chain's CDR3 is CASSLGVGPPTSSYEQYF. CDR3 coding DNA: TGTGCCAGCAGCTTAGGAGTCGGGCCCCCTACTAGCTCCTACGAGCAGTACTTC. The full variable domain, with the rest looked up from reference TRBV11-2 and TRBJ2-7, is EAGVAQSPRYKIIEKRQSVAFWCNPISGHATLYWYQQILGQGPKLLIQFQNNGVVDDSQLPKDRFSAERLKGVDSTLKIQPAKLEDSAVYLCASSLGVGPPTSSYEQYFGPGTRLTVT.

The chain recombines TRBV5-1 with TRBJ2-5; 7 nucleotides align to TRBD1. The trim removed 4 bases at V and 2 bases at J, leaving 5 bases unmatched. In germline, CDR1 is SGHRS, CDR2 YFSETQ. The CDR3 is made up of 14 amino acids. The CDR3 DNA sequence: TGCGCCAGCAGCACCGGGACAGAACAAGAGACCCAGTACTTC. Translating gives CASSTGTEQETQYF.

The V and J genes are TRBV20-1 and TRBJ2-5; 10 positions match TRBD2. The CDR3 is made up of 15 amino acids. CDR1 DFQATT and CDR2 SNEGSKA come from the germline V gene (reference sequence). The trim removed 6 bases at V and 3 bases at J, leaving 10 bases unmatched. The CDR3 is CSAPQGSGGKETQYF. The CDR3, as DNA: TGCAGTGCGCCCCAGGGTAGCGGGGGGAAAGAGACCCAGTACTTC.

This clonotype was observed many times. The chain recombines TRBV20-1 with TRBJ2-7, with 13 nucleotides matching TRBD2. V trimming: 5 bases; J trimming: 3 bases; junction bases outside the gene matches: 4. Germline CDR1 is DFQATT and CDR2 is SNEGSKA (reference sequence). CDR3 length equals 14 residues. CDR3 nucleotides: TGCAGTGCTTTAGGACTAGCGGGAGTCTACGAGCAGTACTTC. Translated: CSALGLAGVYEQYF.

This rearrangement joins TRBV10-3 to TRBJ2-1, with 11 nucleotides matching TRBD2. This CDR3 contains 14 residues. With 4 bases clipped from V and 8 bases from J, the junction kept 4 bases outside the gene matches. Looked up from germline, CDR1 is ENHRY and CDR2 is SYGVKD. The CDR3 coding sequence is TGTGCCATCAGTGGTAGCGGGGGGGCTCATGAGCAGTTCTTC. Amino acids: CAISGSGGAHEQFF.

This clonotype was seen just once. The chain uses TRBV18 and TRBJ1-1; no clear D gene. The V end was cut by 2 bases, the J end by 0 bases, with 7 bases between. The CDR3 consists of 14 residues. Looked up from germline, CDR1 is KGHSH and CDR2 is LQKENI. The CDR3 sequence: CASSPTPVNTEAFF. The CDR3 coding sequence is TGTGCCAGCTCACCAACGCCGGTGAACACTGAAGCTTTCTTT.

This clonotype was counted only a few times. This chain connects TRBV29-1 to TRBJ2-3, with TRBD1 matching over 10 bases. With V trimmed by 3 bases and J by 3 bases, 12 bases remained unmatched. CDR3 length equals 17 residues. Germline CDR1 SQVTM, CDR2 ANQGSEA. The DNA for the CDR3 is TGCAGCGTTGACTCCTTCCAGGACAGGGGGGGAACAGATACGCAGTATTTT. Translated: CSVDSFQDRGGTDTQYF.

The chain uses TRBV28 and TRBJ2-1; possible D gene TRBD2, 6 bases. The CDR3 is made up of 12 amino acids. Trimming left V 6 bases short and J 13 bases short, with 16 bases between. Germline-derived CDR1 and CDR2 are MDHEN and SYDVKM. The CDR3 region has the DNA TGTGCCAGCAGGGAGGGAACCGAACGACAGTTCTTC. Protein: CASREGTERQFF.

The table lists this clonotype with a few counts. The chain combines TRBV20-1 with TRBJ2-1; D not certain. The CDR3 runs to 14 residues. V shed 3 bases and J shed 5 bases, with 14 bases lying between them. The germline V gene has CDR1 DFQATT and CDR2 SNEGSKA (reference sequence). The CDR3 DNA reads TGCAGTGCTAGGCAGCTTGGGGTGAACAATGAGCAGTTCTTC. Amino acid sequence: CSARQLGVNNEQFF.

This clonotype has a handful of counts. This sequence joins TRBV27 and TRBJ2-1; D remains ambiguous. CDR1 and CDR2 (germline): MNHEY, SMNVEV (reference sequence). The CDR3 runs 15 residues. Trimming removed 0 bases at V and 4 bases at J, with 10 bases between. Written as DNA, the CDR3 is TGTGCCAGCAGTTTATCCAGGTGGGGATACAATGAGCAGTTCTTC. This translates into CASSLSRWGYNEQFF.

This clonotype occurred a few times. The chain uses TRBV12-3 or TRBV12-4 and TRBJ1-5; tentatively, D is TRBD1 (6 bases). V gave up 7 bases and J gave up 8 bases, with 18 bases separating them. The CDR3 is made up of 14 amino acids. The CDR3 region has the DNA TGTGCCAGCACCTTAGGGGGGGCTTTGGAGCCCCAGCATTTT. It translates to CASTLGGALEPQHF.

V gene TRBV18 combines with J gene TRBJ1-4; no definite D call. This CDR3 spans 13 amino acids. The V gene lost 4 bases and the J gene lost 6 bases, with 9 bases spanning the gap. Germline values: CDR1 KGHSH, CDR2 LQKENI. CDR3 in DNA: TGTGCCAGCTCACGCGGTCCGGATGAAAAACTGTTTTTT. It is translated as CASSRGPDEKLFF.

This clonotype was seen only a few times. This chain joins TRBV20-1 and TRBJ2-3, with D hard to call. V lost 1 base and J lost 4, with 12 bases in between. The CDR3 extends over 14 amino acids. The germline V gene has CDR1 DFQATT and CDR2 SNEGSKA (reference sequence). This chain's CDR3 is CSARVPLVADTQYF. CDR3 DNA: TGCAGTGCTAGAGTCCCCTTGGTGGCAGATACGCAGTATTTT.

The genes are TRBV20-1 and TRBJ2-1; maybe TRBD1 (6 bases). The V gene lost 4 bases and the J gene lost 4 bases, with 20 bases spanning the gap. The germline V gene encodes CDR1 DFQATT and CDR2 SNEGSKA (reference sequence). This CDR3 has 16 amino acids. The CDR3 sequence: CSATSLLGAMYNEQFF. CDR3 bases: TGCAGTGCTACCAGCTTACTGGGGGCTATGTACAATGAGCAGTTCTTC.

The table lists this clonotype with a few counts. The CDR3 DNA reads as TGCGCCAGCAGCCAAGATCTCTTTGCGGGGGTCTACGAGCAGTACTTC. Its protein is CASSQDLFAGVYEQYF. The gene calls are TRBV4-3 and TRBJ2-7; TRBD2 agrees at 7 bases. The V gene end was trimmed by 0 bases and the J gene end by 3 bases; junction bases not matched to a gene: 8. Germline-derived CDR1 and CDR2 are LGHNA and YSLEER. This CDR3 has 16 amino acids.

The table lists this clonotype with a few counts. The chain employs TRBV4-2 and TRBJ1-1; possibly TRBD1 for D (5 bases). In germline, CDR1 is LGHNA, CDR2 YNFKEQ. The CDR3 is 13 amino acids. V gave up 4 bases and J gave up 3 bases, with 9 bases separating them. The chain's CDR3 is CASSPVGDTEAFF. The CDR3 bases are TGTGCCAGCAGCCCCGTGGGGGACACTGAAGCTTTCTTT.

This clonotype has just one count. The DNA for the CDR3 is TGTGCCAGCAGCTCCTCCGGGCCTCGGAGGGAGACCCAGTACTTC. Translating gives CASSSSGPRRETQYF. The V and J genes are TRBV11-2 and TRBJ2-5; the D gene is possibly TRBD2 (5 bases). The CDR3 runs 15 residues. Germline CDR1 reads SGHAT; CDR2 reads FQNNGV. Trimming stripped 4 bases from V and 5 bases from J, with 17 bases between. The entire variable domain, with the rest obtained from reference TRBV11-2 and TRBJ2-5, is as follows: EAGVAQSPRYKIIEKRQSVAFWCNPISGHATLYWYQQILGQGPKLLIQFQNNGVVDDSQLPKDRFSAERLKGVDSTLKIQPAKLEDSAVYLCASSSSGPRRETQYFGPGTRLLVL.

This chain uses TRBV7-8 with TRBJ2-3, with a possible D match to TRBD1 (6 bases). The ends were cut back, 5 bases at V and 0 bases at J, with 15 bases in the middle. The CDR3 is 16 amino acids. Germline loops: CDR1 SGHVS, CDR2 FQNEAQ. The CDR3 nucleotides read TGTGCCAGCAGCAAAACCGGGACAACTAGCACAGATACGCAGTATTTT. This gives the protein CASSKTGTTSTDTQYF.

This clonotype is medium-sized (0.01 to 0.1%) by share. The J gene is TRBJ2-1, the V gene TRBV20-1; D might be TRBD1 or TRBD2, each matching 5 bases. Trimming stripped 0 bases from V and 2 bases from J, with 14 bases between. Germline V gene sequence: CDR1 DFQATT, CDR2 SNEGSKA (reference sequence). The CDR3 is made up of 16 amino acids. The CDR3 reads CSAREEGTTTYNEQFF. The CDR3 coding sequence is TGCAGTGCTAGAGAAGAGGGGACGACGACCTACAATGAGCAGTTCTTC.

This clonotype occurred a few times. This chain links TRBV7-9 with TRBJ1-4; D is perhaps TRBD1 (5 bases). The CDR3 runs to 13 residues. Germline loops: CDR1 SEHNR, CDR2 FQNEAQ (reference sequence). The germline V and J ends were trimmed by 5 bases and 7 bases, with 11 bases remaining between them. This chain's CDR3 is CASSVRDVEKLFF. The DNA for the CDR3 is TGTGCCAGCAGCGTTCGGGACGTTGAAAAACTGTTTTTT.

This chain connects TRBV20-1 to TRBJ1-5; a weak D match, TRBD1 (5 bases). The CDR3 totals 14 residues. The germline V and J ends were trimmed by 6 bases and 3 bases, with 15 bases remaining between them. Germline lookup yields CDR1 DFQATT and CDR2 SNEGSKA (reference sequence). In nucleotides, the CDR3 is TGCAGTGCGCCGGGGACGGTCCTCAATCAGCCCCAGCATTTT. Protein product: CSAPGTVLNQPQHF.

In this sample, this clonotype turned up a few times. The V call is TRBV7-2, the J call TRBJ2-7; D may be TRBD1 (6 bases). Trimming pared 1 base from V and 7 bases from J, leaving 11 bases between. The CDR3 consists of 13 residues. CDR1 and CDR2 from the germline V gene are SGHTA and FQGNSA. In nucleotides, the CDR3 is TGTGCCAGCAGCTTAGGTGCCAGGGGAGAGCAGTACTTC. Its translation: CASSLGARGEQYF. Drawing the rest from reference TRBV7-2 and TRBJ2-7, the complete variable domain is GAGVSQSPSNKVTEKGKDVELRCDPISGHTALYWYRQSLGQGLEFLIYFQGNSAPDKSGLPSDRFSAERTGGSVSTLTIQRTQQEDSAVYLCASSLGARGEQYFGPGTRLTVT.